Below are 9 T cell receptor beta chains sequenced from a single sample in a study of blood T cell repertoires in COVID-19. Method: immunoSEQ multiplex PCR; TCRdb's copy keeps in-frame clones and lacks some. The sample lists approximately 100,000 clones, around 85% occurring once. The sequenced sample was peripheral blood. Receptors were obtained from a man in his 70s with active or convalescent COVID-19.

This clone came up many times. This rearrangement joins TRBV9 to TRBJ1-4, with a possible D match to TRBD1 (6 bases). The CDR3 covers 16 residues. Germline V gene data show CDR1 as SGDLS and CDR2 as YYNGEE. Trimming took off 4 bases at V and 8 bases at J, with 21 bases between the two ends. Here the CDR3 reads CASSRTGQPFSEKLFF. CDR3 DNA sequence: TGTGCCAGCAGCCGTACAGGACAGCCTTTCAGCGAAAAACTGTTTTTT.

This chain connects TRBV18 to TRBJ1-5, with TRBD1 identical over 9 bases. The CDR3 is 16 residues long. V was pared by 3 bases and J by 2 bases, with 5 bases of the junction left unmatched. From germline, CDR1 is KGHSH and CDR2 LQKENI. The CDR3 DNA follows: TGTGCCAGCTCACCCGAACAGGGGGCTGGCAATCAGCCCCAGCATTTT. Translation: CASSPEQGAGNQPQHF.

This chain links TRBV6-1 with TRBJ2-2, with 10 positions matching TRBD2. From germline, CDR1 is MNHNS and CDR2 SASEGT. The CDR3 totals 17 residues. V shed 4 bases, J shed 1 base, and the junction held 6 bases outside the gene matches. CDR3 residues: CASSGPLAGLNTGELFF. CDR3 DNA sequence: TGTGCCAGCAGTGGACCACTAGCGGGGCTGAACACCGGGGAGCTGTTTTTT.

Concerning this clone itself: This CDR3 is also generated by other DNA sequences in the sample. The V and J genes are TRBV5-1 and TRBJ2-5; unclear D gene. The CDR3 is 14 residues long. In germline, CDR1 is SGHRS, CDR2 YFSETQ. V lost 0 bases and J 2 bases, leaving 8 bases between the germline ends. DNA for the CDR3: TGCGCCAGCAGCTTGGATGCAGGACAAGAGACCCAGTACTTC. Encoded protein: CASSLDAGQETQYF. Filled out from reference TRBV5-1 and TRBJ2-5, the complete variable domain reads KAGVTQTPRYLIKTRGQQVTLSCSPISGHRSVSWYQQTPGQGLQFLFEYFSETQRNKGNFPGRFSGRQFSNSRSEMNVSTLELGDSALYLCASSLDAGQETQYFGPGTRLLVL.

This clone was detected only a few times. This chain connects TRBV6-5 to TRBJ2-2, with D possibly being TRBD2 (5 bases). This CDR3 contains 13 residues. Between the trimmed V and J ends, which lost 10 bases and 4 bases, there was a span of 13 bases. In germline, CDR1 is MNHEY, CDR2 SVGAGI. The DNA for the CDR3 is TGTGCCACACGGGGTATCGGCACCGGGGAGCTGTTTTTT. This sequence encodes CATRGIGTGELFF.

The chain carries TRBV7-2 and TRBJ2-1; 13 nucleotides line up with TRBD2. Germline values: CDR1 SGHTA, CDR2 FQGNSA. CDR3 size: 15 residues. Germline trimming cut 5 bases from V and 8 bases from J; bases unmatched to any gene: 6. This CDR3 is CASSPTSGRIDEQFF. The DNA of the CDR3 is TGTGCCAGCAGCCCGACTAGCGGGAGGATCGATGAGCAGTTCTTC.

This clone was seen just once. The V and J genes are TRBV14 and TRBJ2-6; D is perhaps TRBD1 (6 bases). CDR1 is SGHDN, CDR2 FVKESK, per germline. Trimming shortened V by 4 bases and J by 0 bases, and 13 bases separated the two germline ends. This CDR3 has 17 residues. The CDR3 DNA sequence: TGTGCCAGCAGCCGCCAGGGGCCCCTCTCTGGGGCCAACGTCCTGACTTTC. As protein: CASSRQGPLSGANVLTF.

The chain carries TRBV6-6 and TRBJ2-3; 7 bases are a match to TRBD1. The CDR3 sequence is 14 residues long. V was clipped by 2 bases and J by 6 bases; unmatched bases: 5. Germline V CDR1 and CDR2: MNHNY, SVGAGI (reference sequence). This CDR3 is CASSYEGARDTQYF. CDR3 DNA sequence: TGTGCCAGCAGTTACGAGGGGGCTCGGGATACGCAGTATTTT.

The rearrangement links TRBV5-1 to TRBJ1-2; 7 bases agree with TRBD1. Germline CDR1 SGHRS, CDR2 YFSETQ. Germline trimming cut 4 bases from V and 8 bases from J; bases unmatched to any gene: 8. This CDR3 comprises 13 residues. DNA for the CDR3: TGCGCCAGCAGCCCTACAGGGGCAGACGGCTACACCTTC. Amino acids: CASSPTGADGYTF.